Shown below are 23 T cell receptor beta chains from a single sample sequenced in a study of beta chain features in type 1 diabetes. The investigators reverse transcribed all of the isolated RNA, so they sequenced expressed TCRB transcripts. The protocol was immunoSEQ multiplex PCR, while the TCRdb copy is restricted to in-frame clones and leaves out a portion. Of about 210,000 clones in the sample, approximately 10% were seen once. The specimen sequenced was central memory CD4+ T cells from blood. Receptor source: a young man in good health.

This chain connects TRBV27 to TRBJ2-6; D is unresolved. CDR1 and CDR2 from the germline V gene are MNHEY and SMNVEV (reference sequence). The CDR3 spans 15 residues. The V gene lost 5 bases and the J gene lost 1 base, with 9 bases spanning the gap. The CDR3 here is CASSRFFSGANVLTF. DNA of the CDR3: TGTGCCAGCAGTCGCTTCTTTTCTGGGGCCAACGTCCTGACTTTC.

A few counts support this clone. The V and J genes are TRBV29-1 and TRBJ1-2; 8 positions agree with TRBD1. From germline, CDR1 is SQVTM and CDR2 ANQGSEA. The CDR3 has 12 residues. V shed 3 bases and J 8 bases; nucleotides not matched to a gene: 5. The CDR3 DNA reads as TGCAGCGTTGATGCACAGGGGGGCGGCTACACCTTC. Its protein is CSVDAQGGGYTF.

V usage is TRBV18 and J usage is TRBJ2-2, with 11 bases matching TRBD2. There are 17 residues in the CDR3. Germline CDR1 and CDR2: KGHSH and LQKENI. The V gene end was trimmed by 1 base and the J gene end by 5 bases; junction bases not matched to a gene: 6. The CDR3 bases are TGTGCCAGCTCACCACTTCTAGCGGGAGGAAATACCGGGGAGCTGTTTTTT. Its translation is CASSPLLAGGNTGELFF.

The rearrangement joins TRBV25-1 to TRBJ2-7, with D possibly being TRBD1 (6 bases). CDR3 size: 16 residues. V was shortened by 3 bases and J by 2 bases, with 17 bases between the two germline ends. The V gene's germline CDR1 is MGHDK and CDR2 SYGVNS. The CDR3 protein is CASSEVLAGTTYEQYF. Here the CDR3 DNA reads TGTGCCAGCAGTGAGGTATTGGCAGGGACAACCTACGAGCAGTACTTC.

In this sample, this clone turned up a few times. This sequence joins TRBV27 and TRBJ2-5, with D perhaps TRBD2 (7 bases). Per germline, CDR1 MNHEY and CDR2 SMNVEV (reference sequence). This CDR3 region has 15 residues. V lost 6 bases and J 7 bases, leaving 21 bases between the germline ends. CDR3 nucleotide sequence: TGTGCCAGCAGGGACTGGGGAGGGGGAGTCGGGACCCAGTACTTC. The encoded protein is CASRDWGGGVGTQYF.

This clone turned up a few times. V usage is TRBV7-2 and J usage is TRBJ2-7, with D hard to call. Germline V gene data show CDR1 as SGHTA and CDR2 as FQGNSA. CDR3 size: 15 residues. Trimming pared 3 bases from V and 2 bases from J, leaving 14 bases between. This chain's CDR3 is CASSFNGADPYEQYF. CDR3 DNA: TGTGCCAGCAGCTTCAACGGCGCGGACCCCTACGAGCAGTACTTC.

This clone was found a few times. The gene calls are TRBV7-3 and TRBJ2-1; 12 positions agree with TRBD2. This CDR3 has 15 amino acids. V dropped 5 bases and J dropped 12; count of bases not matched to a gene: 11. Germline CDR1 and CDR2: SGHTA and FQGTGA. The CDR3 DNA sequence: TGTGCCAGCAGCCCCGGGACTAGCGGGCCGGTGGGGCAGTTCTTC. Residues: CASSPGTSGPVGQFF.

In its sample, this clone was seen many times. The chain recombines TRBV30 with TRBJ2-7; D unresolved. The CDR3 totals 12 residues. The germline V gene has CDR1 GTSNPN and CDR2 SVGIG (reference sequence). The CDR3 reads CAYKGPNYEQYF. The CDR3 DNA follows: TGTGCTTACAAGGGCCCCAACTACGAGCAGTACTTC.

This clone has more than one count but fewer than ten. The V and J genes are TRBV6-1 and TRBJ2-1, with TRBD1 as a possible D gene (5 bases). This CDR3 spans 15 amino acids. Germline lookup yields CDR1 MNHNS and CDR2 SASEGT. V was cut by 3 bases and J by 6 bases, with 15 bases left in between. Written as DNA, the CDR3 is TGTGCCAGCAGTGAGGGTTCGGCAGGGCGCAATGAGCAGTTCTTC. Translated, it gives CASSEGSAGRNEQFF.

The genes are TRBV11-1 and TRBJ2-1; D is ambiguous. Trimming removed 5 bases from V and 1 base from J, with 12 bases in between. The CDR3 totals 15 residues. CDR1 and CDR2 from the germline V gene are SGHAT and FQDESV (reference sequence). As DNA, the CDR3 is TGTGCCAGCAGCCGCATTACAAAGTCCTACAATGAGCAGTTCTTC. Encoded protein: CASSRITKSYNEQFF. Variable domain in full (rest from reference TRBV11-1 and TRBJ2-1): EAEVAQSPRYKITEKSQAVAFWCDPISGHATLYWYRQILGQGPELLVQFQDESVVDDSQLPKDRFSAERLKGVDSTLKIQPAELGDSAMYLCASSRITKSYNEQFFGPGTRLTVL.

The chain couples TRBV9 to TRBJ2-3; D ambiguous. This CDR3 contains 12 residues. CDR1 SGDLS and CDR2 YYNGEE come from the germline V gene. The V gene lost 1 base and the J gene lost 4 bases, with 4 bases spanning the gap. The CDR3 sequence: CASSVISDTQYF. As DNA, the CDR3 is TGTGCCAGCAGCGTAATTTCAGATACGCAGTATTTT. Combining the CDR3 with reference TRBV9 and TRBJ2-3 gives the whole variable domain DSGVTQTPKHLITATGQRVTLRCSPRSGDLSVYWYQQSLDQGLQFLIQYYNGEERAKGNILERFSAQQFPDLHSELNLSSLELGDSALYFCASSVISDTQYFGPGTRLTVL.

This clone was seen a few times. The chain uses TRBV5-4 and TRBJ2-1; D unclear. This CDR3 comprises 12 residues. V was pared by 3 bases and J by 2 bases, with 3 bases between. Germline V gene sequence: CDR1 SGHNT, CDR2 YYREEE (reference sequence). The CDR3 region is CASSWTYNEQFF. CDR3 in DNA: TGTGCCAGCAGCTGGACCTACAATGAGCAGTTCTTC.

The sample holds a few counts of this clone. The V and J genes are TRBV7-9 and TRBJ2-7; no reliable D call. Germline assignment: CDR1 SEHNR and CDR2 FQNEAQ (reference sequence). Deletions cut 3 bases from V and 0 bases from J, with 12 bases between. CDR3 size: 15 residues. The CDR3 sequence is CASSFRAGGSYEQYF. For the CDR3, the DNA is TGTGCCAGCAGCTTTAGGGCAGGCGGCTCCTACGAGCAGTACTTC.

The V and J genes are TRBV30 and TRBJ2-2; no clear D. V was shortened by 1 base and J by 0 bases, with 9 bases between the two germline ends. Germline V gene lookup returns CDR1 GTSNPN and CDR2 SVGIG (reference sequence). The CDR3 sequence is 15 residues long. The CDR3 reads CAWSGPAANTGELFF. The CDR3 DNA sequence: TGTGCCTGGAGTGGTCCGGCGGCGAACACCGGGGAGCTGTTTTTT.

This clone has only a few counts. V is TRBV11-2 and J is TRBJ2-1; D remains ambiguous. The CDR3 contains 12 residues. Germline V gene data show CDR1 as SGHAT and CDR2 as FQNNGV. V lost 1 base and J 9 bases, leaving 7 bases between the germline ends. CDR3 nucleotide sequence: TGTGCCAGCAGCTTAGGGTTAACTGAGCAGTTCTTC. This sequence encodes CASSLGLTEQFF.

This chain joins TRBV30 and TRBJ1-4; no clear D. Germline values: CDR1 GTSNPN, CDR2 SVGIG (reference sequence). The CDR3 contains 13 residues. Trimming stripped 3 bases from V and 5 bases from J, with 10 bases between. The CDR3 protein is CAWRAKRNEKLFF. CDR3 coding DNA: TGTGCCTGGAGAGCCAAGAGGAATGAAAAACTGTTTTTT.

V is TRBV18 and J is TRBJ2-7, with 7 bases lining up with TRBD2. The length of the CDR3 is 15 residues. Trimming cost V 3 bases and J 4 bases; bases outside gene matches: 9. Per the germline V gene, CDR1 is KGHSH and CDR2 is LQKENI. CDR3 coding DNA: TGTGCCAGCTCACCCATGGGCGGGAGTACGTACGAGCAGTACTTC. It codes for CASSPMGGSTYEQYF.

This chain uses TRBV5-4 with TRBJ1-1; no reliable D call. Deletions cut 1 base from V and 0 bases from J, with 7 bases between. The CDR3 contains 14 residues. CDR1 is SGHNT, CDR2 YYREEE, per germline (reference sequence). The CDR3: CASSLKGMNTEAFF. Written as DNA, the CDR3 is TGTGCCAGCAGCTTGAAGGGTATGAACACTGAAGCTTTCTTT.

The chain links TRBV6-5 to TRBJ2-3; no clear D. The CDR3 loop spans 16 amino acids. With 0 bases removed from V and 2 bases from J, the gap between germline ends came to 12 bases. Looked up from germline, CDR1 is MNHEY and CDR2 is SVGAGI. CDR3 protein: CASSYSYVRFTDTQYF. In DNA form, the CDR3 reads TGTGCCAGCAGTTACTCGTATGTCCGCTTCACAGATACGCAGTATTTT.

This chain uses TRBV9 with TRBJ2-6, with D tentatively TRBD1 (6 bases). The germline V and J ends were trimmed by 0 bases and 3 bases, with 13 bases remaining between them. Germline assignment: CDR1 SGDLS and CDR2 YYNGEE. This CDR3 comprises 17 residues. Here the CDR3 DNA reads TGTGCCAGCAGCGTAGGCGCCGCAGGGGTTGGGGCCAACGTCCTGACTTTC. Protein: CASSVGAAGVGANVLTF.

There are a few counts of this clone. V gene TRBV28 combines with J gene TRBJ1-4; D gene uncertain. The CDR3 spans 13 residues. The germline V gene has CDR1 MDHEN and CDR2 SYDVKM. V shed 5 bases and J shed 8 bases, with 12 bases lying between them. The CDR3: CASSESGREKLFF. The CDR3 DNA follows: TGTGCCAGCAGTGAATCAGGCAGGGAAAAACTGTTTTTT.

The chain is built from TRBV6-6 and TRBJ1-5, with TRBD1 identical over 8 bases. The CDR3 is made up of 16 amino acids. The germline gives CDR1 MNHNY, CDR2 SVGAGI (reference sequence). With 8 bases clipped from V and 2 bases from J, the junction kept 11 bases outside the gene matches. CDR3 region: CASYTSQTGGNQPQHF. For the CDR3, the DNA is TGTGCCAGCTACACCTCCCAGACAGGGGGCAATCAGCCCCAGCATTTT.

CDR3 residues: CASSSDRGGNQPQHF. Here the CDR3 DNA reads TGTGCCAGCAGCTCGGACAGGGGAGGTAATCAGCCCCAGCATTTT. The chain uses TRBV5-6 and TRBJ1-5; 9 bases are a match to TRBD1. The CDR3 length is 15 residues. V lost 3 bases and J lost 4; bases outside the gene matches: 5. Germline assignment: CDR1 SGHDT and CDR2 YYEEEE.